The rows below give T cell receptor beta chains drawn from one sample of a study of chemoradiotherapy in HPV16-positive cancers. Data came from immunoSEQ multiplex PCR; TCRdb stores just in-frame clones and leaves some out. The table shows thousands of clones, with approximately 87% occurring only once. The specimen was tumor tissue, collected from a patient who underwent chemoradiotherapy. The source of these receptors is a human donor with HPV-associated anogenital cancer. Both conserved end residues are part of each CDR3. The D gene is left open where the match is weak. Size is omitted from some rows. Given values are once, few, many or a class for expanded clones.

j_call clone_size v_call d_call cdr3_aa cdr3_nt
TRBJ2-3 . TRBV19 . CASSIQVADTQYF TGTGCCAGTAGTATCCAAGTCGCAGATACGCAGTATTTT
TRBJ2-7 . TRBV9 TRBD1 CASSVGDRAGIYEQYF TGTGCCAGCAGCGTAGGGGACAGGGCCGGCATCTACGAGCAGTACTTC
TRBJ2-3 . TRBV13 TRBD2 CASSKGLAGGGADTQYF TGTGCCAGCAGCAAGGGACTAGCGGGAGGGGGGGCAGATACGCAGTATTTT
TRBJ2-5 . TRBV15 TRBD2 CATSGGGDRVTQYF TGTGCCACCAGCGGCGGGGGGGACCGGGTGACCCAGTACTTC
TRBJ1-6 . TRBV5-4 . CASSISRQDNSPLHF TGTGCCAGCAGCATCTCCCGACAGGATAATTCACCCCTCCACTTT
TRBJ1-6 . TRBV2 . CASSEDYSYNSPLHF TGTGCCAGCAGTGAAGATTATTCCTATAATTCACCCCTCCACTTT
TRBJ2-3 . TRBV6-1 TRBD2 CASSRLSGSADTQYF TGTGCCAGCAGTCGCTTGAGCGGGAGCGCAGATACGCAGTATTTT
TRBJ1-4 few TRBV10-3 . CAISDSRDPNEKLFF TGTGCCATCAGTGATTCTAGGGACCCCAATGAAAAACTGTTTTTT
TRBJ2-1 once TRBV7-6 . CASSLSSGRLTYNEQFF TGTGCCAGCAGCTTATCCTCTGGAAGATTAACCTACAATGAGCAGTTCTTC
TRBJ1-5 . TRBV21-1 . CASRMLLHWHHQPQHF TGTGCCAGCAGAATGTTGCTACATTGGCATCATCAGCCCCAGCATTTT
TRBJ1-4 . TRBV6-4 TRBD1 CASSSPTGFYEKLFF TGTGCCAGCAGCTCACCGACAGGGTTTTATGAAAAACTGTTTTTT
TRBJ2-1 . TRBV19 TRBD2 CASSQAGASYNEQFF TGTGCCAGTAGCCAAGCGGGGGCTTCCTACAATGAGCAGTTCTTC
TRBJ2-5 few TRBV6-1 TRBD1 CASILTGIQETQYF TGTGCCAGCATTCTGACAGGGATACAAGAGACCCAGTACTTC
TRBJ2-3 . TRBV6-4 TRBD2 CASSDSSGGADTQYF TGTGCCAGCAGTGACTCTAGCGGGGGGGCAGATACGCAGTATTTT
TRBJ2-3 . TRBV20-1 . CSAAGTDTQYF TGCAGTGCAGCAGGCACAGATACGCAGTATTTT
TRBJ2-5 . TRBV11-2 . CASSPRGGAGETQYF TGTGCCAGCAGCCCCCGCGGGGGCGCTGGAGAGACCCAGTACTTC
TRBJ2-1 . TRBV5-1 . CASSLRPLLYNEQFF TGCGCCAGCAGCTTGCGCCCGCTTCTCTACAATGAGCAGTTCTTC
TRBJ2-5 . TRBV5-1 . CASSLLLQETQYF TGCGCCAGCAGCTTGCTCCTCCAAGAGACCCAGTACTTC